This T cell receptor (beta chain) was sequenced in a study of identical twins. This clonotype came up a few times. Each CDR3 protein is one row after TCRdb ran MiXCR on the 5' RACE reads. Of approximately 700,000 distinct CDR3 sequences detected, 15% to 20% appear once; the ten largest clones hold around 13%. Per germline, CDR1 SGHTA and CDR2 FQGTGA. V was trimmed by 1 base and J by 2 bases, leaving 12 bases between them. This CDR3 comprises 16 residues. This sample was also put to use in a study of T cells expressing NK-cell markers.

V gene TRBV7-3 combines with J gene TRBJ2-1, with a possible D match to TRBD2 (5 bases). The specimen was PBMCs. This TCR was sampled from a woman between 18 and 29 years old in good health. CDR3 region: CASSLSALAPYNEQFF. The CDR3, as DNA: TGTGCCAGCAGCTTAAGTGCCCTAGCCCCCTACAATGAGCAGTTCTTC.